This T cell receptor beta chain was sequenced in a study of blood T cell repertoires in COVID-19. Study-wide context: The samples span acute and convalescent COVID-19 from the United States, Italy and Spain. Sources were T cells, B-cell-depleted T cells, or PBMCs; the material itself was cDNA or gDNA.

CDR3 length: 14 residues. Trimming stripped 0 bases from V and 5 bases from J, with 7 bases between. Looked up from germline, CDR1 is MNHEY and CDR2 is SVGAGI. Per the study methods: Reference gene primer amplification in the assay estimated nucleated cell counts. TCRdb's copy holds only in-frame clones and misses some; the assay was immunoSEQ multiplex PCR. V, J and clone size are those of that table, while D and trimming were read from the DNA. The data show under 75,000 clones, with 75% to 85% seen just once and 5.5% to 7% held by the top ten. The rearrangement links TRBV6-5 to TRBJ2-2, with TRBD2 as a possible D gene (6 bases). The sequencing input was peripheral blood. The clonotype was recovered from a woman aged 60-75 years with acute or convalescent COVID-19. The CDR3 here is CASSYSRGTGELFF. The CDR3 DNA sequence: TGTGCCAGCAGTTACTCGCGGGGAACCGGGGAGCTGTTTTTT.